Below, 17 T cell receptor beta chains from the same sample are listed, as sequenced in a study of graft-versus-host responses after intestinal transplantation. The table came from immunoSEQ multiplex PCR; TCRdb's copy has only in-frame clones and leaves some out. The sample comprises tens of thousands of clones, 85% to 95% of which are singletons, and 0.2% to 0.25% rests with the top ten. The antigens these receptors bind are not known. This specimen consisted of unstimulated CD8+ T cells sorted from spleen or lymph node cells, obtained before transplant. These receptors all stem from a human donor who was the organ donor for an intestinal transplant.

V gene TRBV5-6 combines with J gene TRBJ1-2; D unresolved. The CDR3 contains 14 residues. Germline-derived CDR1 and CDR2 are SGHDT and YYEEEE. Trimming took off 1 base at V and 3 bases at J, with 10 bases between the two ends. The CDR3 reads CASSLITSDYGYTF. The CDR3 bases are TGTGCCAGCAGCTTGATTACCTCGGACTATGGCTACACCTTC.

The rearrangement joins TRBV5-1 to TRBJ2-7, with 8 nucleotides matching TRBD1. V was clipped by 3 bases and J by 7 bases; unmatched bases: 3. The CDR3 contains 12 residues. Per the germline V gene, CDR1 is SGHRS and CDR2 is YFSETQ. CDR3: CASSSGTGEQYF. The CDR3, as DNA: TGCGCCAGCAGCTCTGGGACAGGTGAGCAGTACTTC.

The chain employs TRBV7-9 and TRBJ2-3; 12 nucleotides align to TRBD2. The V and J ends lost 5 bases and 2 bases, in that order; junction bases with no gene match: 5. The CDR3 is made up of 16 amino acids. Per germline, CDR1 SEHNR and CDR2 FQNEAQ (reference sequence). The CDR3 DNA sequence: TGTGCCAGCAGCCCTACTAGCGGGGGGCTCACAGATACGCAGTATTTT. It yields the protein CASSPTSGGLTDTQYF.

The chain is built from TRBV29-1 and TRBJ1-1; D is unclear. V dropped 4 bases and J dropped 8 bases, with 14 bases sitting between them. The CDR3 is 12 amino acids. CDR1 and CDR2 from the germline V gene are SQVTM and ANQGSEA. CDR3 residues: CSVGRGNVEAFF. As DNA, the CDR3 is TGCAGCGTTGGACGGGGAAACGTAGAAGCTTTCTTT.

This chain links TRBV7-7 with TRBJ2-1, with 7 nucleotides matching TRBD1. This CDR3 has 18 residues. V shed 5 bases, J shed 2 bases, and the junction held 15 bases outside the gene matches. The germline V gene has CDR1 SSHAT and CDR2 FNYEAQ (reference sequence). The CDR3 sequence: CASSPSIWDSRTYNEQFF. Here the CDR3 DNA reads TGTGCCAGCAGCCCGAGCATATGGGACAGCCGAACCTACAATGAGCAGTTCTTC.

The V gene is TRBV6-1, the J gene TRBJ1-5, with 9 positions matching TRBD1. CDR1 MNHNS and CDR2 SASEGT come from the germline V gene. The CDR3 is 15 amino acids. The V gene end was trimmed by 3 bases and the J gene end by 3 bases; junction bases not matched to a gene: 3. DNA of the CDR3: TGTGCCAGCAGTGACTGGACAGGGGACAATCAGCCCCAGCATTTT. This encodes CASSDWTGDNQPQHF.

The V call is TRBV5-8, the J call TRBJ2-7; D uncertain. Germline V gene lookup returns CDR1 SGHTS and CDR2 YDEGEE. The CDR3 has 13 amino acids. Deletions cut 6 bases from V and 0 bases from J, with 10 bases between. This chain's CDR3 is CASKLLPSYEQYF. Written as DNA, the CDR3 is TGTGCCAGCAAGCTCCTGCCCTCCTACGAGCAGTACTTC.

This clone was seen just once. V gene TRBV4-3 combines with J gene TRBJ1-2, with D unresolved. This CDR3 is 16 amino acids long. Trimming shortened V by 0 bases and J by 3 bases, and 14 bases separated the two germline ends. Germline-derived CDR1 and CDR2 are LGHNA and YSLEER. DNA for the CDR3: TGCGCCAGCAGCCAAGATCTGGGGAGCCGTTACTATGGCTACACCTTC. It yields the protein CASSQDLGSRYYGYTF.

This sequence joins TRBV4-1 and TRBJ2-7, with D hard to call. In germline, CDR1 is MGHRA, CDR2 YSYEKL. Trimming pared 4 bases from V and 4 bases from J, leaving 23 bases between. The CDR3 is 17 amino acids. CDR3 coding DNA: TGCGCCAGCAGCCCATCATTCTTTGAGGTGAGATTATACGAGCAGTACTTC. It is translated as CASSPSFFEVRLYEQYF.

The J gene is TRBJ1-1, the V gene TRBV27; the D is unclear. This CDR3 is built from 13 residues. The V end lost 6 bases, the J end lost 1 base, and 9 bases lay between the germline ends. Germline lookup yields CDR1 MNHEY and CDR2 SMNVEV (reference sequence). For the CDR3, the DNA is TGTGCCAGCAGACCGACTGAGAACACTGAAGCTTTCTTT. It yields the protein CASRPTENTEAFF.

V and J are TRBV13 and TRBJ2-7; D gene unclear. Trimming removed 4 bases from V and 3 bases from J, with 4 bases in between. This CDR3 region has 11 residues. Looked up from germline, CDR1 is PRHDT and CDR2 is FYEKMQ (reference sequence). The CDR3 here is CASSSDYEQYF. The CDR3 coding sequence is TGTGCCAGCAGCTCGGACTACGAGCAGTACTTC. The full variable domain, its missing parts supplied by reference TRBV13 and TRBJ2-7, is AAGVIQSPRHLIKEKRETATLKCYPIPRHDTVYWYQQGPGQDPQFLISFYEKMQSDKGSIPDRFSAQQFSDYHSELNMSSLELGDSALYFCASSSDYEQYFGPGTRLTVT.

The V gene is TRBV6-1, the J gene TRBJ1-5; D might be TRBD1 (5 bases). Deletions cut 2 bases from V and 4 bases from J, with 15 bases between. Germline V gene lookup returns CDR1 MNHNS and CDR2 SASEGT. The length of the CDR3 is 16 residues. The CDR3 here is CASSEFSTGQNQPQHF. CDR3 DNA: TGTGCCAGCAGTGAATTTTCTACAGGACAAAATCAGCCCCAGCATTTT.

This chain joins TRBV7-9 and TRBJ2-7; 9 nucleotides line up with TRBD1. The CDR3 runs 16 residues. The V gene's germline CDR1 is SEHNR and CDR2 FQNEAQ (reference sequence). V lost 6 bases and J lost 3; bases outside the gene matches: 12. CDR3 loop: CASSQIRTGAIYEQYF. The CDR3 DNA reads TGTGCCAGCAGTCAGATAAGGACAGGGGCCATCTACGAGCAGTACTTC.

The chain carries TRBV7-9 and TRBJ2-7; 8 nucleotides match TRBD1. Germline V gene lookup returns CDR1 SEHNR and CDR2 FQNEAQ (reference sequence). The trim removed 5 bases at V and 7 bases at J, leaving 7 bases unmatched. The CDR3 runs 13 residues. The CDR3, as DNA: TGTGCCAGCAGCCCTGACAGGGGAGATGAGCAGTACTTC. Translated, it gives CASSPDRGDEQYF.

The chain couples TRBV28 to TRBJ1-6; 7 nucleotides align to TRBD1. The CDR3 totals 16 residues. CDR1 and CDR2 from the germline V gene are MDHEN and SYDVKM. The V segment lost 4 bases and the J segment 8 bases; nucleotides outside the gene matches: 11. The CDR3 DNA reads TGTGCCAGCAGTTGGGAAACAGGGGAGGAACATTCACCCCTCCACTTT. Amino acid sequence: CASSWETGEEHSPLHF.

The DNA for the CDR3 is TGTGCCAGTAGCGTGACAGGGGGATCCTACGAGCAGTACTTC. This translates into CASSVTGGSYEQYF. The chain is built from TRBV19 and TRBJ2-7, with 9 positions matching TRBD1. The CDR3 is made up of 14 amino acids. Losses at the gene ends were 6 bases for V and 1 base for J; bases not matched to a gene: 4. Germline V gene sequence: CDR1 LNHDA, CDR2 SQIVND (reference sequence).

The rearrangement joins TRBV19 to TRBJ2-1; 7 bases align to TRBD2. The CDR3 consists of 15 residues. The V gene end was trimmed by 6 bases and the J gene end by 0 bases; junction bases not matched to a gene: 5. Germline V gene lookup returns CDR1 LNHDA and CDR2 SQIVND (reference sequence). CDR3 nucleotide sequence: TGTGCCAGTAGCGAAGCGGGGCTCTCCTACAATGAGCAGTTCTTC. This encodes CASSEAGLSYNEQFF.